This TCR beta chain was found in a study of T cells in Graves' hyperthyroidism and ophthalmopathy. Using RNA transcripts as the source, TCR beta CDR3 regions were amplified. During a first-round RT-PCR of the TCR CDR3, the HTBI primer set was used. TCRdb independently ran MiXCR on the multiplex PCR reads; one entry per CDR3 protein. The sample records about 700,000 distinct CDR3 sequences, 14% being singletons. CDR1 and CDR2 from the germline V gene are SGHTA and FQGNSA. This CDR3 has 15 residues. With 4 bases removed from V and 3 bases from J, the gap between germline ends came to 14 bases. Thyroid ultrasound and orbital computed tomography, with clinical symptoms and serum thyroxine and TRAb, informed diagnoses.

The chain joins TRBV7-2 to TRBJ2-3, with D tentatively TRBD2 (6 bases). Sequenced material: blood. This receptor was obtained from a woman aged 18 to 35 with Graves' hyperthyroidism. This chain's CDR3 is CASSSVGGMTDTQYF. CDR3 sequence (DNA): TGTGCCAGCAGCTCAGTAGGCGGGATGACAGATACGCAGTATTTT.